This passage covers 29 T cell receptor beta chains from one sample sequenced in a study of cytotoxic CD8 clonotypes in ibrutinib-treated CLL. TCRdb's copy holds only in-frame clones and misses some; the assay was immunoSEQ multiplex PCR. The sample includes 250,000 to 350,000 clones, roughly 76% of them seen just once. The sequencing used PBMCs, collected at disease progression, from a patient treated with ibrutinib. The receptors come from a human donor with chronic lymphocytic leukemia.

The genes are TRBV5-1 and TRBJ2-5; 7 bases are shared with TRBD2. The CDR3 spans 15 residues. The germline CDR1 and CDR2 sequences are SGHRS and YFSETQ. Germline trimming cut 4 bases from V and 4 bases from J; bases unmatched to any gene: 10. The CDR3 nucleotides are TGCGCCAGCAGCATTGGCGGGGGACCACTAGAGACCCAGTACTTC. Its protein product is CASSIGGGPLETQYF.

The chain links TRBV7-8 to TRBJ2-3; 8 positions agree with TRBD2. The germline gives CDR1 SGHVS, CDR2 FQNEAQ. This CDR3 is 18 amino acids long. V shed 2 bases and J 4 bases; nucleotides not matched to a gene: 14. The CDR3 protein is CASSLTTSGSLLADTQYF. The CDR3 DNA follows: TGTGCCAGCAGCTTAACAACTAGCGGTTCCCTCCTCGCAGATACGCAGTATTTT.

This clone was detected only once. V gene TRBV7-2 combines with J gene TRBJ2-7; possibly TRBD2 for D (5 bases). CDR1 and CDR2 (germline): SGHTA, FQGNSA. This CDR3 contains 13 residues. Trimming left V 4 bases short and J 6 bases short, with 13 bases between. Written as DNA, the CDR3 is TGTGCCAGCAGCTACGGACTGGGAATCGAGCAGTACTTC. As protein: CASSYGLGIEQYF.

The rearrangement joins TRBV7-2 to TRBJ2-4; D perhaps matches TRBD1 (6 bases). CDR1 and CDR2 (germline): SGHTA, FQGNSA. V was shortened by 2 bases and J by 3 bases, with 11 bases between the two germline ends. This CDR3 region has 15 residues. CDR3 loop: CASSLKGTFKNIQYF. The CDR3 DNA is TGTGCCAGCAGCTTAAAGGGGACATTCAAAAACATTCAGTACTTC.

The rearrangement links TRBV15 to TRBJ2-6, with 7 bases aligning to TRBD1. J lost 0 bases, V lost 3 bases, and 5 bases had no gene match. This CDR3 region has 17 residues. Germline assignment: CDR1 LNHNV and CDR2 YYDKDF (reference sequence). The CDR3 region has the DNA TGTGCCACCAGCAGGACAGGGTTGAGCTCTGGGGCCAACGTCCTGACTTTC. Protein: CATSRTGLSSGANVLTF.

This clone was counted many times. The chain carries TRBV6-1 and TRBJ1-3; no clear D gene. This CDR3 is built from 14 residues. Trimming took 6 bases from V and 0 from J, leaving 9 bases between them. Germline V gene data show CDR1 as MNHNS and CDR2 as SASEGT. CDR3 sequence (DNA): TGTGCCAGCAGCCAAACACACTCTGGAAACACCATATATTTT. Residues: CASSQTHSGNTIYF.

V gene TRBV4-1 combines with J gene TRBJ2-1, with 14 bases that match TRBD2. Germline V gene sequence: CDR1 MGHRA, CDR2 YSYEKL. Trimming took 2 bases from V and 7 from J; bases not matched to a gene: 10. The CDR3 runs 18 residues. The DNA of the CDR3 is TGCGCCAGCAGCCAAAGACTAGCGGGGGGGCCCAGTTTTAATGAGCAGTTCTTC. Translating it yields CASSQRLAGGPSFNEQFF.

In its sample, this clone was seen once. This rearrangement joins TRBV29-1 to TRBJ1-2, with a weak D call TRBD1 (5 bases). V was trimmed by 5 bases and J by 3 bases, leaving 16 bases between them. CDR3 length: 14 amino acids. CDR1 SQVTM and CDR2 ANQGSEA come from the germline V gene. For the CDR3, the DNA is TGCAGCGTTCGGGGGGGAAGTAAGGACTATGGCTACACCTTC. This gives the protein CSVRGGSKDYGYTF.

The rearrangement joins TRBV2 to TRBJ2-7; D might be TRBD1 (5 bases). The CDR3 sequence is 14 residues long. Germline loops: CDR1 SNHLY, CDR2 FYNNEI. V lost 2 bases, J lost 1 base, and 9 bases lay in between. The CDR3 sequence: CASSEKTVSYEQYF. The CDR3 bases are TGTGCCAGCAGTGAAAAGACAGTTTCCTACGAGCAGTACTTC.

The chain joins TRBV7-9 to TRBJ2-1; TRBD1 matches 9 bases. Trimming cost V 4 bases and J 5 bases; bases outside gene matches: 12. Per germline, CDR1 SEHNR and CDR2 FQNEAQ (reference sequence). The CDR3 spans 17 residues. As DNA, the CDR3 is TGTGCCAGCAGCTCCTGGCGAACAGGGGGCATGAACAATGAGCAGTTCTTC. Amino acid sequence: CASSSWRTGGMNNEQFF.

The chain couples TRBV11-2 to TRBJ2-3, with D tentatively TRBD1 or TRBD2 (5 bases each). This CDR3 is built from 16 residues. Per germline, CDR1 SGHAT and CDR2 FQNNGV. V lost 2 bases, J lost 1 base, and 13 bases lay in between. CDR3 nucleotides: TGTGCCAGCAGCTTACTGGGGGTGGGCCGCACAGATACGCAGTATTTT. Translation: CASSLLGVGRTDTQYF.

The table lists this clone with a count of one. The chain joins TRBV2 to TRBJ1-1, with a weak D call TRBD1 (6 bases). Germline V gives CDR1 SNHLY, CDR2 FYNNEI. V was cut by 6 bases and J by 10 bases, with 21 bases left in between. The CDR3 contains 14 residues. The CDR3 coding sequence is TGTGCCAGCAGGAATTCTCCACAGGGTCTACGAGCTTTCTTT. Its translation is CASRNSPQGLRAFF.

The rearrangement links TRBV29-1 to TRBJ1-2, with D possibly matching TRBD1 (5 bases). Trimming stripped 3 bases from V and 8 bases from J, with 13 bases between. The CDR3 sequence is 12 residues long. Germline CDR1 and CDR2: SQVTM and ANQGSEA. CDR3 DNA: TGCAGCGTTGATAGGGGTTTCTGGGGCTACACCTTC. Translation gives CSVDRGFWGYTF.

The chain carries TRBV28 and TRBJ2-7, with a weak D call TRBD2 (6 bases). Germline V lookup: CDR1 MDHEN, CDR2 SYDVKM. V lost 5 bases and J lost 2, with 13 bases in between. This CDR3 spans 14 amino acids. CDR3 in DNA: TGTGCCAGCAGTAGTAGCGGCCCCACCTACGAGCAGTACTTC. This codes for CASSSSGPTYEQYF.

The chain carries TRBV14 and TRBJ2-1, with D possibly TRBD2 on 6 matching bases. V was shortened by 0 bases and J by 7 bases, with 22 bases between the two germline ends. This CDR3 comprises 18 residues. Germline-derived CDR1 and CDR2 are SGHDN and FVKESK. This CDR3 is CASSQESVASARRNEQFF. Here the CDR3 DNA reads TGTGCCAGCAGCCAAGAAAGCGTAGCTAGCGCCCGAAGGAATGAGCAGTTCTTC.

The chain joins TRBV28 to TRBJ2-3, with 11 bases identical to TRBD2. Germline CDR1 and CDR2: MDHEN and SYDVKM. V dropped 6 bases and J dropped 2; count of bases not matched to a gene: 10. The CDR3 runs to 17 residues. DNA of the CDR3: TGTGCCAGCAGCCCACTGCGACTAGCGGGACTCACAGATACGCAGTATTTT. This encodes CASSPLRLAGLTDTQYF. The complete variable domain, with remaining parts taken from reference TRBV28 and TRBJ2-3, reads DVKVTQSSRYLVKRTGEKVFLECVQDMDHENMFWYRQDPGLGLRLIYFSYDVKMKEKGDIPEGYSVSREKKERFSLILESASTNQTSMYLCASSPLRLAGLTDTQYFGPGTRLTVL.

The CDR3 sequence: CASSLGPTSTDTQYF. The CDR3 nucleotides are TGTGCCAGCAGCCTCGGCCCAACTAGCACAGATACGCAGTATTTT. The V call is TRBV11-2, the J call TRBJ2-3; D is unresolved. The CDR3 has 15 residues. V was clipped by 5 bases and J by 0 bases, with 12 bases between them. Germline-derived CDR1 and CDR2 are SGHAT and FQNNGV.

This chain connects TRBV10-3 to TRBJ1-1; D is ambiguous. CDR3 length: 13 amino acids. The germline gives CDR1 ENHRY, CDR2 SYGVKD. The V end was cut by 4 bases, the J end by 0 bases, with 6 bases between. The CDR3 sequence is CAISGMVNTEAFF. CDR3 coding DNA: TGTGCCATCAGTGGCATGGTGAACACTGAAGCTTTCTTT.

Worth noting for this clone: Other DNA sequences in the same sample also yield this CDR3. This chain joins TRBV27 and TRBJ2-7; TRBD2 matches 7 bases. Looked up from germline, CDR1 is MNHEY and CDR2 is SMNVEV (reference sequence). CDR3 length equals 12 residues. With 8 bases clipped from V and 4 bases from J, the junction kept 5 bases outside the gene matches. The CDR3 loop reads CASGTGGYEQYF. The CDR3 coding sequence is TGTGCCAGCGGAACGGGAGGATACGAGCAGTACTTC.

This clone was observed a single time. The rearrangement links TRBV5-5 to TRBJ1-4; D possibly corresponds to TRBD1 (5 bases). CDR1 SGHKS and CDR2 YYEKEE come from the germline V gene (reference sequence). The CDR3 spans 17 residues. Trimming took off 1 base at V and 7 bases at J, with 20 bases between the two ends. The CDR3 coding sequence is TGTGCCAGCAGCTTGTCTACAGGTCTATTGCGGGGTGAAAAACTGTTTTTT. Translating gives CASSLSTGLLRGEKLFF.

The chain links TRBV9 to TRBJ2-7, with TRBD2 as a possible D gene (5 bases). V lost 0 bases and J lost 0, with 10 bases in between. CDR3 length equals 15 residues. Germline V gene sequence: CDR1 SGDLS, CDR2 YYNGEE. The CDR3 bases are TGTGCCAGCAGCGTAGGAAGGACTTTCTCCTACGAGCAGTACTTC. Amino acids: CASSVGRTFSYEQYF. Based on the CDR3 plus reference TRBV9 and TRBJ2-7, the full variable domain is DSGVTQTPKHLITATGQRVTLRCSPRSGDLSVYWYQQSLDQGLQFLIQYYNGEERAKGNILERFSAQQFPDLHSELNLSSLELGDSALYFCASSVGRTFSYEQYFGPGTRLTVT.

The chain links TRBV5-7 to TRBJ1-3; D perhaps matches TRBD1 (5 bases). TRBV5-7 is an ORF; its function is uncertain. The V end was cut by 0 bases, the J end by 4 bases, with 14 bases between. The CDR3 covers 16 residues. The DNA for the CDR3 is TGTGCCAGCAGCTTGGTCGGGGGGATGGGCGGAAACACCATATATTTT. This sequence encodes CASSLVGGMGGNTIYF.

The chain employs TRBV19 and TRBJ2-7, with 8 bases matching TRBD1. This CDR3 is 14 amino acids long. Germline loops: CDR1 LNHDA, CDR2 SQIVND (reference sequence). With V trimmed by 6 bases and J by 1 base, 5 bases remained unmatched. CDR3 amino acids: CASRDRELSYEQYF. The CDR3 DNA reads as TGTGCCAGTAGGGACAGGGAACTGTCCTACGAGCAGTACTTC.

This clone was seen only a few times. The rearrangement links TRBV2 to TRBJ2-7; 9 positions agree with TRBD1. The CDR3 extends over 14 amino acids. J lost 6 bases, V lost 7 bases, and 10 bases had no gene match. Germline values: CDR1 SNHLY, CDR2 FYNNEI. The CDR3 sequence is CASNSGTGPREQYF. The CDR3 coding sequence is TGTGCCAGCAACTCCGGGACAGGGCCCCGCGAGCAGTACTTC.

The sample holds a few counts of this clone. The chain couples TRBV11-2 to TRBJ2-7; 8 nucleotides align to TRBD1. Unmatched junction bases numbered 15, after V lost 5 bases and J lost 0 bases. There are 18 residues in the CDR3. Germline V gene lookup returns CDR1 SGHAT and CDR2 FQNNGV. The CDR3 DNA follows: TGTGCCAGCAGCCACGGGACAGGTTACTATTTGAGCTCCTACGAGCAGTACTTC. The encoded protein is CASSHGTGYYLSSYEQYF.

This clone appeared a few times. This rearrangement joins TRBV6-1 to TRBJ2-7; D is ambiguous. Trimming took off 2 bases at V and 6 bases at J, with 11 bases between the two ends. Germline CDR1 is MNHNS and CDR2 is SASEGT. This CDR3 region has 13 residues. The CDR3 DNA sequence: TGTGCCAGCAGTGAAACCTGGGGTCTCGAGCAGTACTTC. Translation gives CASSETWGLEQYF.

The count of this clone is one. This chain connects TRBV14 to TRBJ1-6; D remains unclear. The CDR3 is made up of 13 amino acids. Germline loops: CDR1 SGHDN, CDR2 FVKESK. With 4 bases removed from V and 13 bases from J, the gap between germline ends came to 14 bases. CDR3 residues: CASSRRDAPPLHF. The CDR3 DNA follows: TGTGCCAGCAGCCGGAGAGACGCACCTCCCCTCCACTTT.

The chain combines TRBV7-8 with TRBJ2-1; 8 bases match TRBD2. The CDR3 length is 14 residues. After removal of 5 bases from V and 15 bases from J, the junction contained 15 bases not matched to a gene. Per germline, CDR1 SGHVS and CDR2 FQNEAQ. CDR3 residues: CASSQRTSRHRLFF. In DNA, the CDR3 is TGTGCCAGCAGCCAAAGGACTAGCAGACACCGGTTGTTCTTC.

CDR3 loop: CASAPVDQPQHF. The CDR3 region has the DNA TGTGCCAGCGCACCGGTGGATCAGCCCCAGCATTTT. J is TRBJ1-5 and V is TRBV19; D is ambiguous. In germline, CDR1 is LNHDA, CDR2 SQIVND (reference sequence). This CDR3 spans 12 amino acids. Between the trimmed V and J ends, which lost 9 bases and 5 bases, there was a span of 11 bases.